This T cell receptor beta chain stems from a study of blood T cell repertoires in COVID-19. In the study overall: Collection of acute and convalescent COVID-19 samples took place in the United States, Italy and Spain. PBMCs, B-cell-depleted T cells, or T cells were the source of the cDNA or gDNA that made up the material.

Trimming removed 5 bases at V and 1 base at J, with 5 bases between. CDR3 size: 12 residues. Germline CDR1 and CDR2: LGHNT and FRNRAP. Original analysis: Reference gene primer amplification gave nucleated cell count estimates. Using immunoSEQ multiplex PCR, the repertoire was profiled, and TCRdb retains in-frame clones only, with some absent. V, J and clone size were drawn from that table, and D and trimming were deduced from the DNA. The sample includes about 190,000 clones, over 75% seen only once; the top ten take about 6.6%. The sequenced sample consisted of peripheral blood. This TCR was sampled from a woman aged 40 to 50 who had recovered from COVID-19. This rearrangement joins TRBV12-5 to TRBJ1-1, with no clear D. CDR3 amino acids: CASGTRNTEAFF. As DNA, the CDR3 is TGTGCTAGTGGTACCAGGAACACTGAAGCTTTCTTT.